These 21 T cell receptor beta chains were sequenced from one sample in a study of cytomegalovirus exposure and HLA in healthy donors (dated by TCRdb to about 2017). Library preparation used the immunoSEQ multiplex PCR assay. For the multiplex PCR, a mixture combining 60 forward primers for TCR Vbeta segments and 13 reverse primers for TCR Jbeta segments was used. Sourced from immuneACCESS, this table was stored by TCRdb with only in-frame sequences that have V and J called. A share of the clones is absent; for the studies checked, an unresolved V gene accounts for under half, and the remainder has no known explanation. The sample table records more than 35,000 clones; around 50% of these occur just once. Of the sample, more than 5% is held by the ten largest clones. Sequencing was done on a sample of PBMCs. These receptors all come from a middle-aged woman in good health and CMV-seropositive.

The chain uses TRBV29-1 and TRBJ2-1, with D hard to call. CDR3 size: 13 residues. CDR1 is SQVTM and CDR2 is ANQGSEA in the germline V gene. Trimming took off 6 bases at V and 6 bases at J, with 15 bases between the two ends. Here the CDR3 DNA reads TGCAGCGTCCCAATGTGGAGTCTCAATGAGCAGTTCTTC. Protein: CSVPMWSLNEQFF.

The chain carries TRBV30 and TRBJ2-5, with 12 nucleotides matching TRBD2. Germline CDR1 is GTSNPN and CDR2 is SVGIG (reference sequence). The V and J ends lost 4 bases and 5 bases, in that order; junction bases with no gene match: 8. The CDR3 totals 15 residues. Here the CDR3 DNA reads TGTGCCTGGAACAATCTAGCGGGGGGGCGGGAGACCCAGTACTTC. Residues: CAWNNLAGGRETQYF.

The V call is TRBV7-2, the J call TRBJ1-2; TRBD1 matches 8 bases. Unmatched junction bases numbered 5, after V lost 7 bases and J lost 4 bases. This CDR3 is 13 amino acids long. The germline CDR1 and CDR2 sequences are SGHTA and FQGNSA. The CDR3 is CASTQGAGYGYTF. CDR3 DNA sequence: TGTGCCAGCACCCAGGGGGCTGGCTATGGCTACACCTTC.

As for this clone: The junction departs from germline at one end; a sequencing error may be responsible. The rearrangement links TRBV2 to TRBJ2-3; 9 positions match TRBD1. The CDR3 has 11 residues. The germline CDR1 and CDR2 sequences are SNHLY and FYNNEI. The CDR3 nucleotides read TGTGCCAGCAGTGCCCGGGACAGGGCACTGTTT. Translated, it gives CASSARDRALF.

The chain joins TRBV6-5 to TRBJ2-3; tentatively, D is TRBD2 (6 bases). The CDR3 runs to 13 residues. Germline lookup yields CDR1 MNHEY and CDR2 SVGAGI. The V gene lost 5 bases and the J gene lost 15 bases, with 21 bases spanning the gap. This CDR3 reads CASSTTTPGERYF. The DNA for the CDR3 is TGTGCCAGCAGTACCACTACACCGGGGGAACGATATTTT.

This chain uses TRBV9 with TRBJ1-1, with TRBD1 matching 10 bases. Germline V gene lookup returns CDR1 SGDLS and CDR2 YYNGEE. The CDR3 runs 14 residues. V lost 3 bases to trimming and J lost 4 bases; unmatched junction nucleotides: 3. The CDR3 loop reads CASSGTGGITEAFF. CDR3 nucleotides: TGTGCCAGCAGCGGGACAGGGGGTATCACTGAAGCTTTCTTT.

This clone was found a few times. The CDR3 coding sequence is TGTGCCAGCGACTCCAAACGGAACACTGAAGCTTTCTTT. Protein product: CASDSKRNTEAFF. The rearrangement links TRBV2 to TRBJ1-1; no reliable D call. The CDR3 contains 13 residues. The germline V gene has CDR1 SNHLY and CDR2 FYNNEI. Trimming took 8 bases from V and 1 from J, leaving 11 bases between them.

The chain has TRBV30 and TRBJ1-6; tentative D call: TRBD1 (5 bases). The CDR3 contains 12 residues. CDR1 and CDR2 (germline): GTSNPN, SVGIG (reference sequence). V lost 5 bases to trimming and J lost 5 bases, with 7 bases between them. Written as DNA, the CDR3 is TGTGCCTGGGGACACAATAATTCACCCCTCCACTTT. Translating gives CAWGHNNSPLHF. The whole variable domain, filled in from reference TRBV30 and TRBJ1-6, reads SQTIHQWPATLVQPVGSPLSLECTVEGTSNPNLYWYRQAAGRGLQLLFYSVGIGQISSEVPQNLSASRPQDRQFILSSKKLLLSDSGFYLCAWGHNNSPLHFGNGTRLTVT.

This rearrangement joins TRBV5-1 to TRBJ1-2; tentative D call: TRBD1 (5 bases). From germline, CDR1 is SGHRS and CDR2 YFSETQ. CDR3 length: 15 amino acids. V was pared by 4 bases and J by 3 bases, with 16 bases between. The CDR3 protein is CASSGGTDQHYGYTF. The CDR3, as DNA: TGCGCCAGCAGCGGAGGGACCGATCAACACTATGGCTACACCTTC.

The chain joins TRBV13 to TRBJ2-3, with a possible D match to TRBD1 (7 bases). The V and J ends lost 6 bases and 3 bases respectively, with 19 bases between them. Germline assignment: CDR1 PRHDT and CDR2 FYEKMQ (reference sequence). The CDR3 is made up of 16 amino acids. CDR3: CASSPGGRGKTDTQYF. For the CDR3, the DNA is TGTGCCAGCAGTCCAGGGGGGAGAGGGAAAACAGATACGCAGTATTTT.

This clone was observed a few times. The J gene is TRBJ2-7, the V gene TRBV7-2; D perhaps matches TRBD2 (7 bases). V was shortened by 1 base and J by 0 bases, with 10 bases between the two germline ends. This CDR3 spans 15 amino acids. Germline assignment: CDR1 SGHTA and CDR2 FQGNSA. The CDR3 loop reads CASSLGGGFSYEQYF. CDR3 nucleotide sequence: TGTGCCAGCAGCTTAGGGGGGGGCTTCTCCTACGAGCAGTACTTC.

CDR3 residues: CASKKGGYTDTQYF. CDR3 in DNA: TGTGCCAGCAAAAAAGGAGGGTACACAGATACGCAGTATTTT. The genes are TRBV6-5 and TRBJ2-3; D is perhaps TRBD2 (6 bases). Germline values: CDR1 MNHEY, CDR2 SVGAGI. This CDR3 is built from 14 residues. With 7 bases removed from V and 2 bases from J, the gap between germline ends came to 13 bases.

The CDR3 region has the DNA TGCAGCCTCGCCGCGGACTATGGCTACACCTTC. This translates into CSLAADYGYTF. The chain carries TRBV29-1 and TRBJ1-2; D call uncertain. The V gene's germline CDR1 is SQVTM and CDR2 ANQGSEA. V lost 8 bases to trimming and J lost 3 bases, with 10 bases between them. The CDR3 contains 11 residues.

The chain combines TRBV11-2 with TRBJ2-7; 11 positions agree with TRBD1. V was pared by 5 bases and J by 7 bases, with 7 bases of the junction left unmatched. The germline gives CDR1 SGHAT, CDR2 FQNNGV. This CDR3 contains 14 residues. The CDR3 bases are TGTGCCAGCAGCCGGGGGACAGGGGGTCTAGAGCAGTACTTC. Encoded protein: CASSRGTGGLEQYF. The whole variable domain, remainder taken from reference TRBV11-2 and TRBJ2-7, is EAGVAQSPRYKIIEKRQSVAFWCNPISGHATLYWYQQILGQGPKLLIQFQNNGVVDDSQLPKDRFSAERLKGVDSTLKIQPAKLEDSAVYLCASSRGTGGLEQYFGPGTRLTVT.

This clone was seen a handful of times. The V gene is TRBV9, the J gene TRBJ2-5; tentative D call: TRBD2 (6 bases). CDR1 is SGDLS, CDR2 YYNGEE, per germline. The CDR3 has 15 residues. Deletions cut 0 bases from V and 1 base from J, with 10 bases between. The chain's CDR3 is CASSVVGGPQETQYF. The CDR3 nucleotides read TGTGCCAGCAGCGTAGTCGGGGGACCCCAAGAGACCCAGTACTTC.

This chain links TRBV4-3 with TRBJ2-2, with TRBD2 matching over 12 bases. The CDR3 spans 19 residues. The trim removed 0 bases at V and 3 bases at J, leaving 8 bases unmatched. Germline V gene sequence: CDR1 LGHNA, CDR2 YSLEER. The CDR3, as DNA: TGCGCCAGCAGCCAAGAATATACGGCTAGCGGGGGGGACACCGGGGAGCTGTTTTTT. It yields the protein CASSQEYTASGGDTGELFF.

This chain joins TRBV6-5 and TRBJ1-5; D gene unclear. This CDR3 spans 14 amino acids. V was trimmed by 5 bases and J by 2 bases, leaving 10 bases between them. CDR1 and CDR2 (germline): MNHEY, SVGAGI. The chain's CDR3 is CASSAGDRNQPQHF. The CDR3 region has the DNA TGTGCCAGCAGTGCAGGTGACCGCAATCAGCCCCAGCATTTT.

For the CDR3, the DNA is TGTGCTTCGGCGGCAGGGGGCAATCAGCCCCAGCATTTT. Protein product: CASAAGGNQPQHF. The chain recombines TRBV27 with TRBJ1-5; the D gene is possibly TRBD1 (6 bases). CDR3 length: 13 amino acids. Germline V lookup: CDR1 MNHEY, CDR2 SMNVEV (reference sequence).

The chain couples TRBV18 to TRBJ1-5, with 7 positions matching TRBD1. Germline CDR1 is KGHSH and CDR2 is LQKENI. Losses at the gene ends were 3 bases for V and 5 bases for J; bases not matched to a gene: 1. This CDR3 region has 13 residues. The CDR3 spells CASSPGQDQPQHF. Written as DNA, the CDR3 is TGTGCCAGCTCACCCGGACAGGATCAGCCCCAGCATTTT.

The genes are TRBV12-5 and TRBJ1-5; D not resolved. Per the germline V gene, CDR1 is LGHNT and CDR2 is FRNRAP. The CDR3 is 13 residues long. Trimming pared 3 bases from V and 2 bases from J, leaving 5 bases between. Written as DNA, the CDR3 is TGTGCTAGTGGTTTTTCGGGCAATCAGCCCCAGCATTTT. Translated: CASGFSGNQPQHF.

This clone was recorded a few times. Written as DNA, the CDR3 is TGTGCCAGCAGCCCCGGGTCGTCCTACGAGCAGTACTTC. Translated, it gives CASSPGSSYEQYF. The J gene is TRBJ2-7, the V gene TRBV5-4; no firm D call. This CDR3 region has 13 residues. V was shortened by 4 bases and J by 1 base, with 9 bases between the two germline ends. CDR1 and CDR2 (germline): SGHNT, YYREEE (reference sequence).